The 31 T cell receptor beta chains given below trace back to one sample, sequenced in a study of T cell responses to AZD1222 COVID-19 vaccine. Libraries were prepared by immunoSEQ multiplex PCR; TCRdb keeps only in-frame clonotypes and omits some of them. The sample includes about 150,000 clones, 90% to 95% seen only once; the top ten take 1.5%. This material consisted of peripheral blood, taken 28 days after the second AZD1222 dose. These receptors originate from an adult who received the AZD1222 COVID-19 vaccine.

The rearrangement joins TRBV5-1 to TRBJ2-5; no firm D call. CDR1 is SGHRS and CDR2 is YFSETQ in the germline V gene. This CDR3 is built from 12 residues. V lost 0 bases, J lost 4 bases, and 4 bases lay in between. The CDR3 protein is CASSLDLETQYF. The DNA for the CDR3 is TGCGCCAGCAGCTTGGACTTAGAGACCCAGTACTTC.

The genes are TRBV21-1 and TRBJ1-5; the D call of TRBD1 is as the table states it, not checked on the DNA. TRBV21-1 is a recognized pseudogene. The length of the CDR3 is 15 residues. CDR3 DNA sequence: TGTGCCAGCAGCGGAGAGGGGGCTAGCAATCAGCCCCAGCATTTT. Translating it yields CASSGEGASNQPQHF.

This clone was counted once. The J gene is TRBJ1-2, the V gene TRBV27, with D possibly being TRBD1 (5 bases). V was shortened by 7 bases and J by 6 bases, with 18 bases between the two germline ends. CDR1 is MNHEY and CDR2 is SMNVEV in the germline V gene (reference sequence). CDR3 size: 14 residues. The CDR3 here is CASTPFAGSHGYTF. As DNA, the CDR3 is TGTGCCAGCACCCCATTTGCAGGGTCCCATGGCTACACCTTC.

The V and J genes are TRBV10-2 and TRBJ1-1, with D possibly being TRBD1 (5 bases). This CDR3 has 15 residues. CDR1 and CDR2 from the germline V gene are WSHSY and SAAADI. V was clipped by 0 bases and J by 5 bases, with 13 bases between them. The chain's CDR3 is CASSESFGGRTEAFF. In DNA form, the CDR3 reads TGCGCCAGCAGTGAGTCGTTTGGGGGTAGGACTGAAGCTTTCTTT.

The rearrangement uses TRBV7-9 and TRBJ2-3; 10 positions agree with TRBD1. This CDR3 has 18 residues. In germline, CDR1 is SEHNR, CDR2 FQNEAQ (reference sequence). V shed 4 bases and J 4 bases; nucleotides not matched to a gene: 14. CDR3 loop: CASSSLWAPGQGPDTQYF. CDR3 nucleotides: TGTGCCAGCAGCTCCTTGTGGGCCCCGGGACAGGGGCCAGATACGCAGTATTTT. Filled out from reference TRBV7-9 and TRBJ2-3, the complete variable domain reads DTGVSQNPRHKITKRGQNVTFRCDPISEHNRLYWYRQTLGQGPEFLTYFQNEAQLEKSRLLSDRFSAERPKGSFSTLEIQRTEQGDSAMYLCASSSLWAPGQGPDTQYFGPGTRLTVL.

This clone has only one observation. The V and J genes are TRBV3-1 (or the pseudogene TRBV3-2) and TRBJ2-3, with 12 nucleotides matching TRBD2. CDR3 length: 16 residues. Germline CDR1 reads LGHDT; CDR2 reads YNNKEL (reference sequence). V lost 1 base and J lost 7; bases outside the gene matches: 6. The DNA for the CDR3 is TGTGCCAGCAGCCAAGGGTCTAGCGGGAGGGCCTATACGCAGTATTTT. Encoded protein: CASSQGSSGRAYTQYF.

The gene calls are TRBV27 and TRBJ1-4, with a tentative D call TRBD1 (5 bases). The CDR3 is 18 residues long. The ends were cut back, 0 bases at V and 0 bases at J, with 14 bases in the middle. Germline CDR1 MNHEY, CDR2 SMNVEV (reference sequence). This CDR3 is CASSLSTRVPSTNEKLFF. CDR3 coding DNA: TGTGCCAGCAGTTTATCGACCAGGGTGCCCTCAACTAATGAAAAACTGTTTTTT. The whole variable domain, filled in from reference TRBV27 and TRBJ1-4, reads EAQVTQNPRYLITVTGKKLTVTCSQNMNHEYMSWYRQDPGLGLRQIYYSMNVEVTDKGDVPEGYKVSRKEKRNFPLILESPSPNQTSLYFCASSLSTRVPSTNEKLFFGSGTQLSVL.

This sequence joins TRBV12-3 or TRBV12-4 and TRBJ2-5; 8 positions agree with TRBD2. The CDR3 covers 13 residues. V gave up 4 bases and J gave up 5 bases; unmatched junction bases: 3. The DNA for the CDR3 is TGTGCCAGCAGTTGGGCTAGCGGGGAGACCCAGTACTTC. It is translated as CASSWASGETQYF.

The chain has TRBV7-2 and TRBJ2-5; D unresolved. Germline assignment: CDR1 SGHTA and CDR2 FQGNSA. Trimming pared 2 bases from V and 3 bases from J, leaving 10 bases between. CDR3 length equals 14 residues. The CDR3 bases are TGTGCCAGCAGCTTAAGTGCCATGGAAGAGACCCAGTACTTC. As protein: CASSLSAMEETQYF. Combining the CDR3 with reference TRBV7-2 and TRBJ2-5 gives the whole variable domain GAGVSQSPSNKVTEKGKDVELRCDPISGHTALYWYRQSLGQGLEFLIYFQGNSAPDKSGLPSDRFSAERTGGSVSTLTIQRTQQEDSAVYLCASSLSAMEETQYFGPGTRLLVL.

The chain combines TRBV15 with TRBJ1-1; D unresolved. Trimming stripped 5 bases from V and 1 base from J, with 2 bases between. The CDR3 has 11 amino acids. Germline assignment: CDR1 LNHNV and CDR2 YYDKDF (reference sequence). CDR3 sequence: CATSGNTEAFF. CDR3 bases: TGTGCCACCAGCGGGAACACTGAAGCTTTCTTT.

V is TRBV19 and J is TRBJ2-5; 7 bases align to TRBD2. J lost 5 bases, V lost 1 base, and 10 bases had no gene match. The CDR3 sequence is 16 residues long. In germline, CDR1 is LNHDA, CDR2 SQIVND (reference sequence). The CDR3 protein is CASSIALAAGAETQYF. The DNA of the CDR3 is TGTGCCAGTAGTATAGCTCTGGCGGCGGGAGCTGAGACCCAGTACTTC. Supplemented by reference TRBV19 and TRBJ2-5, the full variable domain reads DGGITQSPKYLFRKEGQNVTLSCEQNLNHDAMYWYRQDPGQGLRLIYYSQIVNDFQKGDIAEGYSVSREKKESFPLTVTSAQKNPTAFYLCASSIALAAGAETQYFGPGTRLLVL.

As DNA, the CDR3 is TGTGCCACCGGCGAGGGGGTGAGCTCCTACGAGCAGTACTTC. Encoded protein: CATGEGVSSYEQYF. The rearrangement uses TRBV15 and TRBJ2-7; a weak D match, TRBD1 (6 bases). Germline assignment: CDR1 LNHNV and CDR2 YYDKDF (reference sequence). V lost 8 bases to trimming and J lost 0 bases, with 14 bases between them. This CDR3 contains 14 residues.

This clone was detected only once. The rearrangement joins TRBV3-1 (or the pseudogene TRBV3-2) to TRBJ1-3, with D unresolved. Germline V lookup: CDR1 LGHDT, CDR2 YNNKEL (reference sequence). Trimming left V 3 bases short and J 0 bases short, with 6 bases between. This CDR3 has 14 residues. CDR3 protein: CASSQYLSGNTIYF. The CDR3 DNA follows: TGTGCCAGCAGCCAGTACCTCTCTGGAAACACCATATATTTT.

The chain joins TRBV6-5 to TRBJ2-7; D is ambiguous. Looked up from germline, CDR1 is MNHEY and CDR2 is SVGAGI. This CDR3 contains 11 residues. V was pared by 7 bases and J by 3 bases, with 7 bases between. Written as DNA, the CDR3 is TGTGCCAGCATTTCCGACTACGAGCAGTACTTC. It yields the protein CASISDYEQYF.

This clone is classed as medium-sized. The gene calls are TRBV6-5 and TRBJ2-7; 7 positions agree with TRBD1. Trimming took 8 bases from V and 0 from J; bases not matched to a gene: 7. Germline CDR1 is MNHEY and CDR2 is SVGAGI. The CDR3 spans 14 residues. The CDR3: CASGRRDSSYEQYF. The DNA of the CDR3 is TGTGCCAGCGGGAGAAGGGACAGCTCCTACGAGCAGTACTTC.

This chain links TRBV4-2 with TRBJ2-7; D may be TRBD2 (5 bases). Trimming took off 0 bases at V and 2 bases at J, with 11 bases between the two ends. Germline V gene data show CDR1 as LGHNA and CDR2 as YNFKEQ. The CDR3 loop spans 15 amino acids. CDR3 loop: CASSQETREPYEQYF. The DNA of the CDR3 is TGTGCCAGCAGCCAAGAAACTAGAGAACCCTACGAGCAGTACTTC.

This clone was detected once. This chain links TRBV14 with TRBJ1-1; weak D call: TRBD1 (5 bases). Germline V gene sequence: CDR1 SGHDN, CDR2 FVKESK. This CDR3 comprises 13 residues. Trimming shortened V by 3 bases and J by 3 bases, and 8 bases separated the two germline ends. The CDR3 DNA reads TGTGCCAGCAGCCACAGGGCTTACACTGAAGCTTTCTTT. This translates into CASSHRAYTEAFF.

This clone appeared a single time. The chain carries TRBV10-3 and TRBJ1-1; D perhaps matches TRBD1 (5 bases). V was trimmed by 0 bases and J by 5 bases, leaving 19 bases between them. The CDR3 runs 17 residues. The germline V gene encodes CDR1 ENHRY and CDR2 SYGVKD. The CDR3 sequence: CAISESPSGSRGTEAFF. CDR3 sequence (DNA): TGTGCCATCAGTGAGTCCCCCTCAGGGTCGCGGGGAACTGAAGCTTTCTTT.

The chain combines TRBV18 with TRBJ1-1, with D uncertain. The germline V and J ends were trimmed by 2 bases and 1 base, with 8 bases remaining between them. Per the germline V gene, CDR1 is KGHSH and CDR2 is LQKENI. The CDR3 totals 14 residues. The CDR3 DNA reads as TGTGCCAGCTCACCATATTCGGAGAACACTGAAGCTTTCTTT. Protein product: CASSPYSENTEAFF.

As to this clone: A junction end diverges from the germline sequence, so it may reflect a read error. The gene calls are TRBV6-1 and TRBJ2-1, with D perhaps matching TRBD2 (6 bases). This CDR3 region has 15 residues. Looked up from germline, CDR1 is MNHNS and CDR2 is SASEGT. CDR3 residues: CASREGGVSYNEQFF. The CDR3 DNA follows: TGTGCCAGCAGGGAAGGAGGGGTCTCCTACAATGAGCAGTTCTTC.

The chain uses TRBV4-1 and TRBJ1-1, with unresolved D. Deletions cut 1 base from V and 11 bases from J, with 11 bases between. The CDR3 covers 12 residues. Germline V lookup: CDR1 MGHRA, CDR2 YSYEKL. CDR3 residues: CASSQAGGYAFF. The CDR3 region has the DNA TGCGCCAGCAGCCAAGCAGGAGGGTATGCTTTCTTT.

This chain uses TRBV5-4 with TRBJ1-5; 7 positions agree with TRBD1. Germline V gene sequence: CDR1 SGHNT, CDR2 YYREEE (reference sequence). This CDR3 comprises 18 residues. J gave up 0 bases and V 4 bases, and 13 bases lay outside the gene matches. CDR3 nucleotides: TGTGCCAGCAGCAAACCACCCGGGACAGATTATAGCAATCAGCCCCAGCATTTT. Translation: CASSKPPGTDYSNQPQHF.

This clone was detected only once. This rearrangement joins TRBV25-1 to TRBJ1-1; D possibly corresponds to TRBD1 (5 bases). The CDR3 runs to 13 residues. With 5 bases removed from V and 5 bases from J, the gap between germline ends came to 12 bases. Looked up from germline, CDR1 is MGHDK and CDR2 is SYGVNS. CDR3 DNA: TGTGCCAGCAGTCTAGGGGCGAAAACTGAAGCTTTCTTT. It yields the protein CASSLGAKTEAFF. Full variable domain (missing parts from reference TRBV25-1 and TRBJ1-1): EADIYQTPRYLVIGTGKKITLECSQTMGHDKMYWYQQDPGMELHLIHYSYGVNSTEKGDLSSESTVSRIRTEHFPLTLESARPSHTSQYLCASSLGAKTEAFFGQGTRLTVV.

J is TRBJ2-7 and V is TRBV7-9, with TRBD1 as a possible D gene (5 bases). The CDR3 is 10 amino acids. V was cut by 5 bases and J by 7 bases, with 6 bases left in between. Germline V lookup: CDR1 SEHNR, CDR2 FQNEAQ (reference sequence). The DNA for the CDR3 is TGTGCCAGCAGCCCAGGGGAGCAGTACTTC. Protein sequence: CASSPGEQYF.

This chain links TRBV5-4 with TRBJ2-3; 8 bases map to TRBD2. V shed 2 bases and J 3 bases; nucleotides not matched to a gene: 2. The CDR3 consists of 14 residues. CDR1 and CDR2 from the germline V gene are SGHNT and YYREEE (reference sequence). The CDR3 here is CASSFGTRTDTQYF. As DNA, the CDR3 is TGTGCCAGCAGCTTTGGGACTAGGACAGATACGCAGTATTTT.

The chain combines TRBV11-3 with TRBJ1-1; TRBD1 might be the D (5 bases). V lost 5 bases and J 1 base, leaving 8 bases between the germline ends. CDR1 and CDR2 (germline): SGHNT, YENEEA. The CDR3 has 13 residues. DNA of the CDR3: TGTGCCAGCAGCAAGGGACCGAACACTGAAGCTTTCTTT. Residues: CASSKGPNTEAFF.

The chain uses TRBV5-4 and TRBJ1-3, with 7 bases identical to TRBD1. The ends lost 5 bases at V and 3 bases at J; junction bases unmatched: 5. Per germline, CDR1 SGHNT and CDR2 YYREEE (reference sequence). The CDR3 spans 14 residues. DNA of the CDR3: TGTGCCAGCAGGGGGCAGGGGGTTGGAAACACCATATATTTT. This translates into CASRGQGVGNTIYF.

The chain has TRBV5-1 and TRBJ1-2; a possible D gene is TRBD1 (6 bases). Germline V gene data show CDR1 as SGHRS and CDR2 as YFSETQ. CDR3 length equals 14 residues. Between the trimmed V and J ends, which lost 0 bases and 6 bases, there was a span of 12 bases. The CDR3 region is CASSLAGGADGYTF. The DNA of the CDR3 is TGCGCCAGCAGCTTGGCGGGGGGGGCTGATGGCTACACCTTC.

V and J are TRBV19 and TRBJ2-5; 7 bases are shared with TRBD2. Trimming at V came to 5 bases and at J to 7 bases, leaving 7 bases not matched to a gene. The CDR3 has 13 residues. Germline CDR1 LNHDA, CDR2 SQIVND (reference sequence). The CDR3 spells CASSEDGRWTQYF. For the CDR3, the DNA is TGTGCCAGTAGTGAAGACGGGAGGTGGACCCAGTACTTC.

The chain employs TRBV5-6 and TRBJ2-7, with no clear D. Germline assignment: CDR1 SGHDT and CDR2 YYEEEE. Trimming shortened V by 3 bases and J by 1 base, and 14 bases separated the two germline ends. The CDR3 has 15 amino acids. CDR3 region: CASSSAGLRSYEQYF. The CDR3 DNA reads TGTGCCAGCAGCTCCGCCGGGTTGCGGTCCTACGAGCAGTACTTC.

The rearrangement links TRBV7-9 to TRBJ1-1, with no clear D. Germline lookup yields CDR1 SEHNR and CDR2 FQNEAQ (reference sequence). There are 12 residues in the CDR3. V shed 6 bases and J shed 10 bases, with 15 bases lying between them. CDR3 region: CASSSGVLGAFF. For the CDR3, the DNA is TGTGCCAGCAGTTCAGGCGTTTTGGGAGCTTTCTTT.